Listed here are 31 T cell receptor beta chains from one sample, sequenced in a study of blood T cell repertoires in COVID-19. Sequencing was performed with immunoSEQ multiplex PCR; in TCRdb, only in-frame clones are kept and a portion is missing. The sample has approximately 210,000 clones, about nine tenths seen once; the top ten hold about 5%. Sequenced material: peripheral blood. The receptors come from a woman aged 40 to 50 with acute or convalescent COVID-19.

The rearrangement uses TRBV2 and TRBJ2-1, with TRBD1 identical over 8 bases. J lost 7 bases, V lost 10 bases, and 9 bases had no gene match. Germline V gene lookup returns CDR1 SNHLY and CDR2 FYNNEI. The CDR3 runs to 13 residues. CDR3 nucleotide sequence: TGTGCCACATCACGGGACAGGCGGAATGAGCAGTTCTTC. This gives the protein CATSRDRRNEQFF.

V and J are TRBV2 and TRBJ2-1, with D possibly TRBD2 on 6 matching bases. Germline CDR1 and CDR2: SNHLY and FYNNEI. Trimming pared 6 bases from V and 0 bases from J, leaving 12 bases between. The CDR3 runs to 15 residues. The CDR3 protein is CASRIRGYSYNEQFF. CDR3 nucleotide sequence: TGTGCCAGCAGGATACGGGGGTACTCCTACAATGAGCAGTTCTTC.

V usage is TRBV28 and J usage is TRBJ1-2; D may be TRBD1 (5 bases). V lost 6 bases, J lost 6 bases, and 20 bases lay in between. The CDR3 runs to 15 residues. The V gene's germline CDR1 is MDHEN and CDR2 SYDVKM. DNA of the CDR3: TGTGCCAGCAGCGAACCACGGCAGGGTGGTCATGGCTACACCTTC. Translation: CASSEPRQGGHGYTF.

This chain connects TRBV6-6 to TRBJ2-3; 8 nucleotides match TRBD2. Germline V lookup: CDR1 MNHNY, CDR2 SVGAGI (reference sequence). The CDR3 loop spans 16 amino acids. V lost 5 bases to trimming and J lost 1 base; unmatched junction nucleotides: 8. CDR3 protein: CASSARFSGGTDTQYF. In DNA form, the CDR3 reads TGTGCCAGCAGTGCGCGTTTTAGCGGGGGCACAGATACGCAGTATTTT.

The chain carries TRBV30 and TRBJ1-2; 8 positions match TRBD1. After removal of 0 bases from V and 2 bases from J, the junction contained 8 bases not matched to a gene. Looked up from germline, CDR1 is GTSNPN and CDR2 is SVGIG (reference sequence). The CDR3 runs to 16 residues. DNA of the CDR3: TGTGCCTGGAGTGTACCCCCGGGGACAGGAAACTATGGCTACACCTTC. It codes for CAWSVPPGTGNYGYTF.

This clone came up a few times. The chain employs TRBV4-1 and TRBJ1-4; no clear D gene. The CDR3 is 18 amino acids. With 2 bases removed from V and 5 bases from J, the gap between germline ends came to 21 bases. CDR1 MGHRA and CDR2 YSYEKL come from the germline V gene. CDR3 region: CASSQLGALRRENEKLFF. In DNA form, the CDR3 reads TGCGCCAGCAGCCAACTCGGAGCATTGCGTCGCGAGAATGAAAAACTGTTTTTT.

CDR3: CASRSWPENTEAFF. The CDR3 coding sequence is TGTGCCAGCAGATCGTGGCCTGAGAACACTGAAGCTTTCTTT. The chain carries TRBV6-5 and TRBJ1-1, with D unresolved. CDR1 and CDR2 from the germline V gene are MNHEY and SVGAGI. Trimming stripped 6 bases from V and 1 base from J, with 12 bases between. The CDR3 totals 14 residues.

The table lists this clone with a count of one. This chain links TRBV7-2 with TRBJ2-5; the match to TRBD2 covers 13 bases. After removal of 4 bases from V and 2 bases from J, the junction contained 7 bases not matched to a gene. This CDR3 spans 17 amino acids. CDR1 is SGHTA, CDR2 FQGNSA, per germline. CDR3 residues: CASSSHRTSGSQETQYF. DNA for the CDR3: TGTGCCAGCAGCTCACACAGGACTAGCGGGAGTCAAGAGACCCAGTACTTC.

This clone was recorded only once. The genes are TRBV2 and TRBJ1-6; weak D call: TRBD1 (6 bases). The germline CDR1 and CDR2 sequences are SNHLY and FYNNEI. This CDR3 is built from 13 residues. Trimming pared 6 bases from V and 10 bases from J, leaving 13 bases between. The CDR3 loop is CASRGGFESPLHF. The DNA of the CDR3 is TGTGCCAGCAGAGGGGGTTTTGAGTCACCCCTCCACTTT.

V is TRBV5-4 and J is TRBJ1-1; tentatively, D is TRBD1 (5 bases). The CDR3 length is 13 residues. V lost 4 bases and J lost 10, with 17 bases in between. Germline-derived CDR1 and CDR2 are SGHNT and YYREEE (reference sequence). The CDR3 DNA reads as TGTGCCAGCAGCACGGGGACCCCGGGAGGAGCTTTCTTT. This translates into CASSTGTPGGAFF.

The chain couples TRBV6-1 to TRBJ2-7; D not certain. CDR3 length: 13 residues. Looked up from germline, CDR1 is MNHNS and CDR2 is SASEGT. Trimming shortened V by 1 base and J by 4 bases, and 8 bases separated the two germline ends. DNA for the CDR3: TGTGCCAGCAGTGAAGTTCCAGGATACGAGCAGTACGTC. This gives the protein CASSEVPGYEQYV.

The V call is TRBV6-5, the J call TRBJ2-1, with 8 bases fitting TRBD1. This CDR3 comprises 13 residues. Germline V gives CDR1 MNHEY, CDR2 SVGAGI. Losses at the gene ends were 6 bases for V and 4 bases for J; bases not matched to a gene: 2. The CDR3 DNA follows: TGTGCCAGCAGCTGGACAGGGTACAATGAGCAGTTCTTC. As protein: CASSWTGYNEQFF.

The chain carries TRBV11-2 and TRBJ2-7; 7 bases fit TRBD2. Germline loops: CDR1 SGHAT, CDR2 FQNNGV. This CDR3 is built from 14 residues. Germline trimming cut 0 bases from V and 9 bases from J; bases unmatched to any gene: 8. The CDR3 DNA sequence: TGTGCCAGCAGCTTAGATCGACTAGCCCCGCTGCAGTACGTC. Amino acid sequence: CASSLDRLAPLQYV.

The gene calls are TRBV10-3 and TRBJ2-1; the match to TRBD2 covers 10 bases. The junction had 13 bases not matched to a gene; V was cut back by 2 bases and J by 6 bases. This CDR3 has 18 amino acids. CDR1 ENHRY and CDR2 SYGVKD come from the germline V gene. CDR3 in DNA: TGTGCCATCAGTGAGAGGACTAGCGGAGCCGCGCTGGGCAATGAGCAGTTCTTC. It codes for CAISERTSGAALGNEQFF.

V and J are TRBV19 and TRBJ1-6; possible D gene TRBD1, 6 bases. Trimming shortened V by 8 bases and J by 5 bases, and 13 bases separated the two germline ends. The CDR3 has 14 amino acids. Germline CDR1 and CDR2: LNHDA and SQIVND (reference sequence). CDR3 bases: TGTGCCAGTGCGAGGGGGGGCGATAATTCACCCCTCCACTTT. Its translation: CASARGGDNSPLHF. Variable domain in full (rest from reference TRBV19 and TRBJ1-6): DGGITQSPKYLFRKEGQNVTLSCEQNLNHDAMYWYRQDPGQGLRLIYYSQIVNDFQKGDIAEGYSVSREKKESFPLTVTSAQKNPTAFYLCASARGGDNSPLHFGNGTRLTVT.

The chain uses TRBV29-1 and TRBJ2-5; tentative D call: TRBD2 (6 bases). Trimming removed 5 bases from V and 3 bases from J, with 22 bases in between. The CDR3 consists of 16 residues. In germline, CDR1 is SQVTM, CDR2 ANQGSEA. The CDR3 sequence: CSVSFRRGLDEETQYF. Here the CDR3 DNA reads TGCAGCGTTTCCTTCCGGCGGGGTCTGGATGAAGAGACCCAGTACTTC.

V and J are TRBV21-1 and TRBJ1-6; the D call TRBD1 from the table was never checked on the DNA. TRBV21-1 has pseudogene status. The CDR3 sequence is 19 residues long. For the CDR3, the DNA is TGTGCCAGCAGCAAAGACCGGGCAGGGGGTGGCTCCTATAATTCACCCCTCCACTTT. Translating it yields CASSKDRAGGGSYNSPLHF.

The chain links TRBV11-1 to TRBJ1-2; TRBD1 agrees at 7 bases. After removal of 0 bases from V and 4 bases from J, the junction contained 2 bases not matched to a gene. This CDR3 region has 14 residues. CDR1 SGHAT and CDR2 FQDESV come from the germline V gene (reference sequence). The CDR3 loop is CASSLAGGGYGYTF. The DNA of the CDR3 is TGTGCCAGCAGCTTAGCAGGGGGCGGCTATGGCTACACCTTC.

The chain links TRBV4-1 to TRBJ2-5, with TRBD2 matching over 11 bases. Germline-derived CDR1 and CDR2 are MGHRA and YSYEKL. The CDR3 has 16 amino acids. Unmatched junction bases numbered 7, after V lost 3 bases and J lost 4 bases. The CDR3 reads CASSQTSGAVGETQYF. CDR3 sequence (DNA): TGCGCCAGCAGCCAGACTAGCGGGGCCGTGGGAGAGACCCAGTACTTC.

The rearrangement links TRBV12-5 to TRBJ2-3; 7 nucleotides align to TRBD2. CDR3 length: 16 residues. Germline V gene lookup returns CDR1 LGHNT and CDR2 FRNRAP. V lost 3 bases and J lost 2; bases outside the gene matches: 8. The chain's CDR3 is CASGLVVGTNTDTQYF. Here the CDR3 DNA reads TGTGCTAGTGGTTTAGTTGTGGGGACTAACACAGATACGCAGTATTTT.

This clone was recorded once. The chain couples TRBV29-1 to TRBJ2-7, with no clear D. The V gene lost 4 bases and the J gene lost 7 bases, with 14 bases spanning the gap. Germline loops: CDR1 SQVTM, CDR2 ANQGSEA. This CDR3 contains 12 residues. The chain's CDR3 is CSVGGGTQEQYV. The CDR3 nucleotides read TGCAGCGTTGGAGGTGGCACCCAGGAGCAGTACGTC.

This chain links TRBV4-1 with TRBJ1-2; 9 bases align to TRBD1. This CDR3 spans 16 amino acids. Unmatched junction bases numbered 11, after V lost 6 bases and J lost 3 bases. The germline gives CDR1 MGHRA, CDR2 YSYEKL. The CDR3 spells CASSLYDGTGYYGYTF. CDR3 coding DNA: TGCGCCAGCAGTCTTTACGACGGGACAGGGTACTATGGCTACACCTTC.

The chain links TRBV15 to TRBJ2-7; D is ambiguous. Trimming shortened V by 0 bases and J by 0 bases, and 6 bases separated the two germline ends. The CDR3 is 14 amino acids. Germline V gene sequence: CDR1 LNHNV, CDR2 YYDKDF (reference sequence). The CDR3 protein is CATSRELSSYEQYV. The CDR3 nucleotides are TGTGCCACCAGCAGAGAGCTGAGCTCCTACGAGCAGTACGTC.

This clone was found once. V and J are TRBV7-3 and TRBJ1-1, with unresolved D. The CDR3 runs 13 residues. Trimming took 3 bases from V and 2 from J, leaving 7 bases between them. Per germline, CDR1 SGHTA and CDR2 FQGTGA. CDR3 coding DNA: TGTGCCAGCAGCTTGGACTTAAACACTGAAGCTTTCTTT. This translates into CASSLDLNTEAFF.

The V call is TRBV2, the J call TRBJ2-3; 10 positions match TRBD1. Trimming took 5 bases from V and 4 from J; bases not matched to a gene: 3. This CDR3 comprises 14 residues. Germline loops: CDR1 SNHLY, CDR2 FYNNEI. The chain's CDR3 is CASSTGQGSDTQYF. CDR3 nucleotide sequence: TGTGCCAGCAGTACGGGACAGGGGTCAGATACGCAGTATTTT.

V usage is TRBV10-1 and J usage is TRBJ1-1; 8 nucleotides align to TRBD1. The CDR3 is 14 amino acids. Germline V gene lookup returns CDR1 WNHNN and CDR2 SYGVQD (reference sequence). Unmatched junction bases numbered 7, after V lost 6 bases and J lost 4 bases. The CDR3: CASRVGQGSTEAFF. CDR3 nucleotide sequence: TGCGCCAGCAGAGTCGGACAGGGAAGCACTGAAGCTTTCTTT.

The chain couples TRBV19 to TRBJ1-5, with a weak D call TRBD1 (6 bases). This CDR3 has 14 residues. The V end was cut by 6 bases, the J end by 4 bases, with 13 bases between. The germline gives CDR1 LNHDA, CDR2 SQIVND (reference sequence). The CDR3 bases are TGTGCCAGTAGGAGCAGGGGAAGGAATCAGCCCCAGCATTTT. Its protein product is CASRSRGRNQPQHF.

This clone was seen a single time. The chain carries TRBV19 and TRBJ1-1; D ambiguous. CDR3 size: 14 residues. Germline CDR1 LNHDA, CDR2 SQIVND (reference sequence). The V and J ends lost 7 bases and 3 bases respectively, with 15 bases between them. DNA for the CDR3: TGTGCCAGTATCTCCGAGGGAGGTGACACTGAAGCTTTCTTT. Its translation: CASISEGGDTEAFF.

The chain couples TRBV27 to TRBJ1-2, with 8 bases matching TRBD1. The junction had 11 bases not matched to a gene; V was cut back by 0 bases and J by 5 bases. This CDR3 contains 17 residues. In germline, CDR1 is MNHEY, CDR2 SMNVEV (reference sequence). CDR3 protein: CASSLSVGGQDQYGYTF. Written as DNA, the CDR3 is TGTGCCAGCAGTTTATCCGTTGGGGGACAGGACCAATATGGCTACACCTTC.

CDR3: CASGETSGGYTGELFF. The CDR3 coding sequence is TGTGCCAGCGGAGAAACTAGCGGGGGGTACACCGGGGAGCTGTTTTTT. The chain employs TRBV3-1 (or the pseudogene TRBV3-2) and TRBJ2-2; 12 bases map to TRBD2. The CDR3 contains 16 residues. Trimming removed 8 bases from V and 3 bases from J; junction bases left unmatched: 7. Germline-derived CDR1 and CDR2 are LGHDT and YNNKEL (reference sequence).

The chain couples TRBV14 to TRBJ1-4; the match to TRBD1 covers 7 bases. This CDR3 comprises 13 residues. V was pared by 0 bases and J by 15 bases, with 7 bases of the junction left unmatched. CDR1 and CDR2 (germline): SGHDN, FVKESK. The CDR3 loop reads CASSQDERGRMFF. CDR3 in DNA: TGTGCCAGCAGCCAAGATGAGAGGGGGCGGATGTTTTTT.